This T cell receptor beta chain was observed in a study of T cell responses to AZD1222 COVID-19 vaccine. Sequencing was performed with immunoSEQ multiplex PCR; in TCRdb, only in-frame clones are kept and a portion is missing. The profile shows 100,000 to 150,000 clones, approximately 88% of them singletons. Deletions cut 7 bases from V and 0 bases from J, with 6 bases between. CDR3 length: 12 amino acids. From germline, CDR1 is SGHTA and CDR2 FQGNSA. This receptor was taken from an adult in good health. The specimen comprised peripheral blood, sampled on day 0 of AZD1222 vaccination. The chain has TRBV7-2 and TRBJ1-1; D gene ambiguous. CDR3 sequence reads: CASNQMNTEAFF. The CDR3 region has the DNA TGTGCCAGCAACCAGATGAACACTGAAGCTTTCTTT.